This T cell receptor beta chain stems from a study of T cells expressing NK-cell markers. Study in general: Sorted CD3+CD56-NKG2C+, CD3+CD56+NKG2C+ and CD3+CD56+NKG2C- T cells supplied the TCR beta repertoires. Sequenced donors, eight in total, included seven who were HCMV-seropositive and one who was seronegative. Study-level findings and limits: These clonotypes additionally ranked first within the CD3+CD56-NKG2C+ fraction of a handful of donors. Whether expanded NKG2C-expressing T cell clones recognize HCMV is unknown.

The CDR3 is made up of 14 amino acids. TCRdb re-called the 5' RACE reads; one entry per CDR3 protein, DNA not given. The record lists 500,000 to 700,000 distinct CDR3 sequences, of which the ten most abundant hold 3% to 4.5%. About this clonotype: Its matching antigen is unknown.

The TCR originated in a man younger than 35 in good health. Material: blood T cells: a sorted CD56 or NKG2C T cell subset, CD4+ or CD8+ T cells, or bulk PBMC T cells (not recorded which). J is TRBJ2-7 and V is TRBV12-3 or TRBV12-4. CDR3 residues: CASSSLGDSYEQYF.